The clone carrying this T cell receptor beta chain was picked up a small number of times. Its cognate antigen is unknown. Vbeta (60) and Jbeta (13) primers were used in the PCR. Data came from immunoSEQ multiplex PCR; TCRdb stores just in-frame clones and leaves some out. The repertoire includes 100,000 to 120,000 clones, more than 65% of them detected once, and 13% sits in the top ten. The data were obtained in a study of cytomegalovirus exposure and HLA in healthy donors. Notes on the study in general: The authors assumed roughly uniform sequencing depth across donors for presence/absence analyses. Altogether, some 170 TCR beta chains were recorded as cytomegalovirus-associated.

This TCR derives from a man in his thirties or forties in good health and CMV-seropositive. The sample taken for sequencing was PBMCs.

CDR3 sequence: CASSTPGNEAFF. The CDR3 DNA reads TGCGCCAGCAGTACTCCGGGGAATGAAGCTTTCTTT. V is TRBV23-1 and J is TRBJ1-1; D is uncertain. TRBV23-1 qualifies as an ORF whose function is uncertain. V shed 5 bases and J shed 7 bases, with 11 bases lying between them. This CDR3 region has 12 residues.